This T cell receptor (beta chain) was retrieved from a study of T cell responses to AZD1222 COVID-19 vaccine. The repertoire was sequenced with immunoSEQ multiplex PCR; TCRdb's copy has only in-frame clones and lacks some. This sample yields 150,000 to 200,000 clones, of which around 93% are seen a single time; roughly 9.2% belongs to the top ten. The CDR3 contains 14 residues. Trimming took 3 bases from V and 0 from J, leaving 9 bases between them. Germline V gene sequence: CDR1 GTSNPN, CDR2 SVGIG (reference sequence). The sample consisted of peripheral blood, taken on day 0 of AZD1222 vaccination. The sequence derives from an adult in good health. The rearrangement uses TRBV30 and TRBJ1-5; a possible D gene is TRBD1 (5 bases). CDR3 in amino acids: CAWSEGVSNQPQHF. CDR3 DNA: TGTGCCTGGAGCGAAGGGGTTAGCAATCAGCCCCAGCATTTT.